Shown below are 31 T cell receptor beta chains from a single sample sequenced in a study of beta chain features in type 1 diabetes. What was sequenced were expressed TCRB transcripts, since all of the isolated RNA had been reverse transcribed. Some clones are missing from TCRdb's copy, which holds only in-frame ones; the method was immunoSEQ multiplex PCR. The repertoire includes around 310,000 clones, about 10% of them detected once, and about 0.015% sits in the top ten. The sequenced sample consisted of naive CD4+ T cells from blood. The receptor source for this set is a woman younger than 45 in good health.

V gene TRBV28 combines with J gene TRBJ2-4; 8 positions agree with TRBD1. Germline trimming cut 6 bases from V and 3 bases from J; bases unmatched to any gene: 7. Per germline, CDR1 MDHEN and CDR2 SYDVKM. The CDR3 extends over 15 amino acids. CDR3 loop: CASSSAGTGKNIQYF. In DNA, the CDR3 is TGTGCCAGCAGCTCGGCAGGGACAGGCAAAAACATTCAGTACTTC.

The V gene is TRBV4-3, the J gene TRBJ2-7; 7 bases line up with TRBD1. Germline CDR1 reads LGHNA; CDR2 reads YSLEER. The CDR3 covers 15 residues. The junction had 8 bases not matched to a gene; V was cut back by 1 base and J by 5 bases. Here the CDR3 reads CASSQAVQGINEQYF. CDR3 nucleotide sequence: TGCGCCAGCAGCCAAGCCGTACAGGGGATCAACGAGCAGTACTTC.

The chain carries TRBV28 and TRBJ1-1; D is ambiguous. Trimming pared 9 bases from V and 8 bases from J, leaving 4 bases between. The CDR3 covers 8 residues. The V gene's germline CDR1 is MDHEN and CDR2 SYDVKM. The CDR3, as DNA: TGTGCCAGTTTAGAAGCTTTCTTT. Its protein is CASLEAFF.

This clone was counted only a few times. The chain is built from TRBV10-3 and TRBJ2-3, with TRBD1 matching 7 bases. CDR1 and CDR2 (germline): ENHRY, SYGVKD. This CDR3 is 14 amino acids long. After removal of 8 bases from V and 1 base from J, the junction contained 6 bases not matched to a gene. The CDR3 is CAIHRGAGTDTQYF. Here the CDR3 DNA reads TGTGCCATCCACAGGGGCGCGGGCACAGATACGCAGTATTTT.

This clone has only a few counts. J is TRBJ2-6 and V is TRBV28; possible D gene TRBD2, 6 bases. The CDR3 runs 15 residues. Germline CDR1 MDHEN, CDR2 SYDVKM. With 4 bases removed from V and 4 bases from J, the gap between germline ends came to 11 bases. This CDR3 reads CASSSSGVGANVLTF. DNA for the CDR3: TGTGCCAGCAGTTCCTCGGGGGTCGGGGCCAACGTCCTGACTTTC.

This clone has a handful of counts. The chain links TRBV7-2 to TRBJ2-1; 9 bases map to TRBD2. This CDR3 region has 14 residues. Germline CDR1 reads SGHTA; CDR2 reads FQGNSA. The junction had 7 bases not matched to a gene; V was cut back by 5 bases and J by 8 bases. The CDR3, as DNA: TGTGCCAGCAGCGGGCGGGGGGGGGTACATGAGCAGTTCTTC. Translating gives CASSGRGGVHEQFF. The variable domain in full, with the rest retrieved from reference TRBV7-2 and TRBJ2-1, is GAGVSQSPSNKVTEKGKDVELRCDPISGHTALYWYRQSLGQGLEFLIYFQGNSAPDKSGLPSDRFSAERTGGSVSTLTIQRTQQEDSAVYLCASSGRGGVHEQFFGPGTRLTVL.

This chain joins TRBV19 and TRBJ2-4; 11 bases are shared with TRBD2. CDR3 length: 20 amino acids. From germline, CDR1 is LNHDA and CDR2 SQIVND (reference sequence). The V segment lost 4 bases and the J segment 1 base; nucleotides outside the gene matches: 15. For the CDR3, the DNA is TGTGCCAGTAGTAGGTACAGGGGGCTAGCGGGAGGACGGGCCAAAAACATTCAGTACTTC. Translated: CASSRYRGLAGGRAKNIQYF. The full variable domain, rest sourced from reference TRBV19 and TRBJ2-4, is DGGITQSPKYLFRKEGQNVTLSCEQNLNHDAMYWYRQDPGQGLRLIYYSQIVNDFQKGDIAEGYSVSREKKESFPLTVTSAQKNPTAFYLCASSRYRGLAGGRAKNIQYFGAGTRLSVL.

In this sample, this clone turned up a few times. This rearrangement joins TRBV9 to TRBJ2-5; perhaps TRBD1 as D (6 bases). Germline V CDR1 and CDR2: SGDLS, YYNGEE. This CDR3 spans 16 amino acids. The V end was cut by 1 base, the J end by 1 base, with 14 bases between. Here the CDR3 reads CASSVSSTGIQETQYF. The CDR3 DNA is TGTGCCAGCAGCGTATCGAGCACAGGGATCCAAGAGACCCAGTACTTC.

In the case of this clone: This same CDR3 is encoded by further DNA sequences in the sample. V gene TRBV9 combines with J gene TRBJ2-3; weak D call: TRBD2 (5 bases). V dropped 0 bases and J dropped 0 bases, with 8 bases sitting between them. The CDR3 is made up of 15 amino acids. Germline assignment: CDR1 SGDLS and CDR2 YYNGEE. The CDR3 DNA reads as TGTGCCAGCAGCGTAGACCAGCGGAGCACAGATACGCAGTATTTT. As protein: CASSVDQRSTDTQYF.

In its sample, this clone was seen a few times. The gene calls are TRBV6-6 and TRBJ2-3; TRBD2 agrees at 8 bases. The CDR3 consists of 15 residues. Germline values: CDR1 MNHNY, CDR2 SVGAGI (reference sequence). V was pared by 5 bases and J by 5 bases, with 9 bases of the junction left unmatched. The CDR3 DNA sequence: TGTGCCAGCAGTACCCCGGGAGGGAAAGGAGATACGCAGTATTTT. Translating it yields CASSTPGGKGDTQYF.

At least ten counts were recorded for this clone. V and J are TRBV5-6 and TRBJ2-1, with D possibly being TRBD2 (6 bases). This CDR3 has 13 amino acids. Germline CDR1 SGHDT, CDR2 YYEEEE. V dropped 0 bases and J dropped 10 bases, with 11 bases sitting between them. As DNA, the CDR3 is TGTGCCAGCAGCTTGGCCTCGGGGGAGGAGCAGTTCTTC. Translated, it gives CASSLASGEEQFF.

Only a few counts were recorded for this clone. CDR3 nucleotide sequence: TGCAGCGTTGATGGTGGACAACGCACTGAAGCTTTCTTT. It translates to CSVDGGQRTEAFF. V and J are TRBV29-1 and TRBJ1-1; D is perhaps TRBD1 (5 bases). From germline, CDR1 is SQVTM and CDR2 ANQGSEA. The ends were cut back, 3 bases at V and 4 bases at J, with 12 bases in the middle. The CDR3 extends over 13 amino acids.

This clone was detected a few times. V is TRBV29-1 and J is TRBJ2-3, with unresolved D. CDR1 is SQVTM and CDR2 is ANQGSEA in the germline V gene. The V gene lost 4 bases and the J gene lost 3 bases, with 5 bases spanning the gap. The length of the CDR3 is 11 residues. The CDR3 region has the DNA TGCAGCGTTGTTCGGACAGATACGCAGTATTTT. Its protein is CSVVRTDTQYF.

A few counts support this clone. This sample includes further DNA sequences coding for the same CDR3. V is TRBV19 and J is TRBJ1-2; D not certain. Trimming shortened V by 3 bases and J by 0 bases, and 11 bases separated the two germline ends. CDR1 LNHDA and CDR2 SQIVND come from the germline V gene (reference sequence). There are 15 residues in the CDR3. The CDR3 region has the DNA TGTGCCAGTAGTATGCCCGGAACAGCTAACTATGGCTACACCTTC. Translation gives CASSMPGTANYGYTF.

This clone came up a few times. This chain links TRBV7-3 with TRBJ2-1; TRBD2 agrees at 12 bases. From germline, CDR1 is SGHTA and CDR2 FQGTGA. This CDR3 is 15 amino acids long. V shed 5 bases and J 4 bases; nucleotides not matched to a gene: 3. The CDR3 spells CASSPGLAGYNEQFF. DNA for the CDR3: TGTGCCAGCAGCCCCGGACTAGCGGGGTACAATGAGCAGTTCTTC.

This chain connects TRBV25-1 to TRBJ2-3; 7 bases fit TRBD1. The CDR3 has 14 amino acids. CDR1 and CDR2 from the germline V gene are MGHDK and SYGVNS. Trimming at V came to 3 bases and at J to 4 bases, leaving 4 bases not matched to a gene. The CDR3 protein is CASSDHRGSDTQYF. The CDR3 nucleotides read TGTGCCAGCAGTGATCACAGGGGCTCAGATACGCAGTATTTT.

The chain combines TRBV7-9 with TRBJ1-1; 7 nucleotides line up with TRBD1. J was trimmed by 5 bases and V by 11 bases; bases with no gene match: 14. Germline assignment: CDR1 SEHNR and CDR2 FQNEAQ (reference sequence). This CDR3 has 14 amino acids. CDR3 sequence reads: CAVPHNSGGTEAFF. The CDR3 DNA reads TGTGCCGTCCCCCACAACTCAGGGGGGACTGAAGCTTTCTTT.

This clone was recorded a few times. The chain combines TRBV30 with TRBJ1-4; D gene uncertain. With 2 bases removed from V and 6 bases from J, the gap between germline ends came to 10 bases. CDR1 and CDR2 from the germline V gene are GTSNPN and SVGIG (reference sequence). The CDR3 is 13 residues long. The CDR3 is CAWSLTPDEKLFF. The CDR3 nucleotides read TGTGCCTGGAGTCTCACTCCGGATGAAAAACTGTTTTTT.

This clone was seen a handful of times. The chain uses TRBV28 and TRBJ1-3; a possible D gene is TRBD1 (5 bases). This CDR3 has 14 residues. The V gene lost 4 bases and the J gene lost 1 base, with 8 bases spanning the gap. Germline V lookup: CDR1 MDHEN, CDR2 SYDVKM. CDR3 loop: CASSSQGSGNTIYF. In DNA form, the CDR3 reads TGTGCCAGCAGTTCCCAGGGATCTGGAAACACCATATATTTT.

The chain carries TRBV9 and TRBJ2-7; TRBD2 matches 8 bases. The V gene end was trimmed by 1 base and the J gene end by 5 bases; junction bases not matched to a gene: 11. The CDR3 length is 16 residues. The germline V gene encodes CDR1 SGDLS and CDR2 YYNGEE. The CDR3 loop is CASSVRGGETSDEQYF. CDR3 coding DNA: TGTGCCAGCAGCGTAAGAGGCGGAGAGACTAGCGACGAGCAGTACTTC.

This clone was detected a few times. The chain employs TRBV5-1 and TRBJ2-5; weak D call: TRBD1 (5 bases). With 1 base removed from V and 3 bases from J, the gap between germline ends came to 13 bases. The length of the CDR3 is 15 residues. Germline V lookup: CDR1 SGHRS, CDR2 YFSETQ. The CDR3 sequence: CASSLMVDSEETQYF. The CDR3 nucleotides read TGCGCCAGCAGCTTGATGGTCGACAGCGAAGAGACCCAGTACTTC.

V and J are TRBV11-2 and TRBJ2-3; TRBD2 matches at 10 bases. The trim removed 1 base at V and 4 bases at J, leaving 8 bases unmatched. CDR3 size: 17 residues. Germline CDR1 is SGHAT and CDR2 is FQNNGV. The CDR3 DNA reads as TGTGCCAGCAGCTTAGGTTCTCTAGCGGGAGTTGCAGATACGCAGTATTTT. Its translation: CASSLGSLAGVADTQYF.

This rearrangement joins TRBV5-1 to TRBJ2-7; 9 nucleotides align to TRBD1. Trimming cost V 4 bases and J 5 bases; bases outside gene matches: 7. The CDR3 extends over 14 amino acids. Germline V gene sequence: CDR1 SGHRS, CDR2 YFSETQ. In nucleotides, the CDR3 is TGCGCCAGCAGCCTCGGACAGGGGAGCGACGAGCAGTACTTC. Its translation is CASSLGQGSDEQYF.

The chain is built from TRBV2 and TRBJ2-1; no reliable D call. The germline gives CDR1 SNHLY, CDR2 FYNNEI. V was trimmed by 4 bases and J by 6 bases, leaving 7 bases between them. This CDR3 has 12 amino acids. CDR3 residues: CASSVESNEQFF. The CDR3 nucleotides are TGTGCCAGCAGTGTAGAGTCCAATGAGCAGTTCTTC.

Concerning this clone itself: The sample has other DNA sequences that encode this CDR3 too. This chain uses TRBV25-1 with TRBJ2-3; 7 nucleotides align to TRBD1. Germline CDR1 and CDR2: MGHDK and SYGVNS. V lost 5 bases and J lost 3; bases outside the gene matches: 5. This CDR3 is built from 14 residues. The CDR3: CASSRQGGTDTQYF. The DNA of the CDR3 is TGTGCCAGCAGTAGACAGGGCGGGACAGATACGCAGTATTTT.

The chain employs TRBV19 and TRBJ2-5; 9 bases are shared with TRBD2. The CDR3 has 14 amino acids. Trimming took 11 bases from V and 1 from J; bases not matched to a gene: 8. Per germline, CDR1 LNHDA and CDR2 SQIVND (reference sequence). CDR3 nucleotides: TGTGCCGCCCCCCTAGCGGGGTTCCAAGAGACCCAGTACTTC. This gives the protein CAAPLAGFQETQYF.

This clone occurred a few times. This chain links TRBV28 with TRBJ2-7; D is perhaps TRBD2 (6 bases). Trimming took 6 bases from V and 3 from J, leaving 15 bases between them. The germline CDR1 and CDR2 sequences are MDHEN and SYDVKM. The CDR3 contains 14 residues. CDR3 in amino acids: CASRGSSAVYEQYF. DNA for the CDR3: TGTGCCAGCAGGGGATCTAGCGCCGTCTACGAGCAGTACTTC.

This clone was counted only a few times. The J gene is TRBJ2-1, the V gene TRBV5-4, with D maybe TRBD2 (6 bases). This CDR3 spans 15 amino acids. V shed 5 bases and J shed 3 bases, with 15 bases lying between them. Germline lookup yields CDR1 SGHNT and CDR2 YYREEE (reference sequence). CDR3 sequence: CASRNGGGVYNEQFF. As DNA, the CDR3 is TGTGCCAGCAGGAACGGGGGTGGGGTCTACAATGAGCAGTTCTTC.

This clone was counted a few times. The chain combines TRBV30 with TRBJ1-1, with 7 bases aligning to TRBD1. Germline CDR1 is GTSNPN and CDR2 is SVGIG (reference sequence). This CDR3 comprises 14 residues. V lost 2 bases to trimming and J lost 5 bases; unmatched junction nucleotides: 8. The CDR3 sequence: CAWSRKGARTEAFF. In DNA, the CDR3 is TGTGCCTGGAGTCGTAAGGGGGCGAGAACTGAAGCTTTCTTT.

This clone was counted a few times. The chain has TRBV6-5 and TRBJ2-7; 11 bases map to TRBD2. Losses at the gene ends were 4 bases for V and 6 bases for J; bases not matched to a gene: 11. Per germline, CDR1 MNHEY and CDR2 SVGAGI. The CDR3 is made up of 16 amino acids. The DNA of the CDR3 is TGTGCCAGCAGTTCCCTGACTAGCGGGACGAAAGGCGAGCAGTACTTC. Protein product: CASSSLTSGTKGEQYF.

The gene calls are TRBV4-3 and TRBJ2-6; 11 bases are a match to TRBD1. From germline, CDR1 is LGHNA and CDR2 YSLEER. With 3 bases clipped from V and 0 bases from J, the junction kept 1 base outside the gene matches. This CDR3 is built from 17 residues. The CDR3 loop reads CASSQGTGGSGANVLTF. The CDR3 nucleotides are TGCGCCAGCAGCCAGGGGACAGGGGGCTCTGGGGCCAACGTCCTGACTTTC.